Given below is one T cell receptor (beta chain) in context. Its cognate antigen is unknown. The data were obtained in a study of T cell responses to AZD1222 COVID-19 vaccine. CDR3 length: 10 residues. V was cut by 6 bases and J by 9 bases, with 6 bases left in between. TCRdb's copy holds only in-frame clones and misses some; the assay was immunoSEQ multiplex PCR. Here the sample spans some 150,000 clones, roughly 90% being singletons. It was second doses at about 4 or about 12 weeks that were pooled. Whole-study results and caveats: Only a handful of individuals given AZD1222 were seropositive at baseline. Nearly half of the spike-specific TCRs reportedly recognize variant regions that carry no mutations.

The receptor was isolated from an adult who received the AZD1222 COVID-19 vaccine. The rearrangement uses TRBV12-3 or TRBV12-4 and TRBJ1-3; no clear D gene. Sample: peripheral blood, taken 28 days after the second AZD1222 dose. The CDR3 DNA follows: TGTGCCAGCAGCCTCCTCACCATATATTTT. This codes for CASSLLTIYF.